This is a list of T cell receptor beta chains from one sample in a study of identical twins. TCRdb re-analysed the 5' RACE reads in MiXCR, keeping a single row per CDR3 protein. The table shows 200,000 to 250,000 distinct CDR3 sequences, with roughly 13% occurring only once. This same sample was also taken into another study, of yellow fever vaccine responses in identical twins.

Sequenced sample: memory (CD45RO+) T cells sorted from blood. All receptors come from a woman under 30 in good health. Both conserved end residues are part of each CDR3. The D gene is left open where the match is weak. Clone size is stated in some rows and not others, as once, few, many or a class when expanded.

abundance,j_gene,d_gene,len,v_gene,CDR3aa,CDR3nt
few,TRBJ1-2,TRBD1,14,TRBV2,CASREQGQGYGYTF,TGTGCCAGCCGGGAACAGGGGCAAGGCTATGGCTACACCTTC
many,TRBJ2-1,.,15,TRBV4-3,CASSQDDSGNNEQFF,TGCGCCAGCAGCCAAGATGATTCGGGAAACAATGAGCAGTTCTTC
many,TRBJ2-5,.,14,TRBV12-3/TRBV12-4,CASSFGRGQETQYF,TGTGCCAGCAGTTTTGGCAGGGGCCAAGAGACCCAGTACTTC
many,TRBJ2-2,.,12,TRBV2,CASKWMTGELFF,TGTGCCAGCAAGTGGATGACCGGGGAGCTGTTTTTT
few,TRBJ2-7,TRBD1,15,TRBV24-1,CATRDPRDRAYEQYF,TGTGCCACCAGGGACCCACGGGACAGGGCGTACGAGCAGTACTTC
few,TRBJ1-2,.,13,TRBV20-1,CSARVGQNYGYTF,TGCAGTGCTAGAGTGGGGCAGAACTATGGCTACACCTTC
many,TRBJ2-3,TRBD2,16,TRBV12-3/TRBV12-4,CASSLTSGARTDTQYF,TGTGCCAGCAGCCTTACTAGCGGGGCTCGCACAGATACGCAGTATTTT
.,TRBJ2-1,.,17,TRBV5-1,CASSSPEGGTAYNEQFF,TGCGCCAGCAGCTCACCCGAGGGGGGGACAGCTTACAATGAGCAGTTCTTC
.,TRBJ1-3,.,13,TRBV7-2,CASSPQTGNTIYF,TGTGCCAGCAGCCCTCAAACAGGAAACACCATATATTTT
few,TRBJ2-1,TRBD2,17,TRBV5-1,CASSAGLADTWGNEQFF,TGCGCCAGCAGCGCGGGACTAGCGGACACCTGGGGCAATGAGCAGTTCTTC
.,TRBJ2-1,.,13,TRBV6-2/TRBV6-3,CASSQSSRYEQFF,TGTGCCAGCAGTCAAAGCTCTAGGTATGAGCAGTTCTTC
.,TRBJ2-7,TRBD2,14,TRBV12-3/TRBV12-4,CASRGTSRPREQYF,TGTGCCAGCAGGGGGACTAGCAGGCCCCGCGAGCAGTACTTC
.,TRBJ2-3,.,15,TRBV6-4,CASSDSMASTDTQYF,TGTGCCAGCAGTGACTCGATGGCTAGCACAGATACGCAGTATTTT
.,TRBJ2-7,.,12,TRBV9,CASSVGAGEQYF,TGTGCCAGCAGCGTAGGGGCAGGAGAGCAGTACTTC
.,TRBJ2-1,TRBD2,15,TRBV20-1,CSAPLAGASYNEQFF,TGCAGTGCTCCCCTAGCGGGAGCCTCCTACAATGAGCAGTTCTTC
many,TRBJ2-7,TRBD1,14,TRBV27,CASSYKGQLYEQYF,TGTGCCAGCAGTTATAAGGGACAGCTCTACGAGCAGTACTTC
.,TRBJ2-2,TRBD1,14,TRBV10-3,CAISVGQGAGELFF,TGTGCCATCAGTGTAGGACAGGGGGCCGGGGAGCTGTTTTTT
few,TRBJ2-5,.,14,TRBV5-6,CASSPDRRQETQYF,TGTGCCAGCAGCCCGGATCGTCGCCAAGAGACCCAGTACTTC
few,TRBJ2-3,TRBD2,17,TRBV9,CASSVESTGGHTDTQYF,TGTGCCAGCAGCGTAGAGTCAACGGGGGGGCACACAGATACGCAGTATTTT
few,TRBJ2-2,.,14,TRBV27,CASSVTQGSGELFF,TGTGCCAGCAGTGTGACCCAGGGAAGCGGGGAGCTGTTTTTT
few,TRBJ2-7,.,17,TRBV6-5,CASSLSFRSTHSYEQYF,TGTGCCAGCAGTTTATCTTTCAGGTCTACACACTCCTACGAGCAGTACTTC
many,TRBJ2-1,TRBD2,15,TRBV24-1,CATRPGTSGNNEQFF,TGTGCCACCAGGCCCGGGACTAGCGGTAACAATGAGCAGTTCTTC
few,TRBJ1-5,TRBD1,15,TRBV27,CASTPSGGWNQPQHF,TGTGCCAGCACCCCCTCAGGGGGGTGGAATCAGCCCCAGCATTTT
.,TRBJ1-6,.,13,TRBV30,CAWTGRVDSPLHF,TGTGCCTGGACCGGGAGAGTAGATTCACCCCTCCACTTT
few,TRBJ2-3,.,15,TRBV27,CASSSPTRSTDTQYF,TGTGCCAGCAGTTCCCCGACACGAAGCACAGATACGCAGTATTTT
few,TRBJ1-4,TRBD1,15,TRBV2,CASRERQGAREKLFF,TGTGCCAGCAGGGAACGACAGGGGGCGCGTGAAAAACTGTTTTTT
few,TRBJ2-5,TRBD2,15,TRBV6-2/TRBV6-3,CASSPQREGHETQYF,TGTGCCAGCAGCCCACAGCGGGAGGGCCACGAGACCCAGTACTTC
many,TRBJ2-3,TRBD2,17,TRBV28,CASSSLYRGDNTDTQYF,TGTGCCAGCAGTTCCCTCTACCGGGGGGATAACACAGATACGCAGTATTTT
.,TRBJ2-6,.,15,TRBV11-2,CASSLGTFGANVLTF,TGTGCCAGCAGCTTAGGGACATTTGGGGCCAACGTCCTGACTTTC
few,TRBJ1-1,.,12,TRBV20-1,CSATGLHTEAFF,TGCAGTGCTACGGGACTGCACACTGAAGCTTTCTTT
many,TRBJ2-1,.,15,TRBV2,CASSAAGGGNNEQFF,TGTGCCAGCAGTGCTGCAGGGGGGGGGAACAATGAGCAGTTCTTC
.,TRBJ2-7,TRBD2,14,TRBV6-2/TRBV6-3,CASRIAGGSYEQYF,TGTGCCAGCAGAATAGCGGGGGGATCATACGAGCAGTACTTC
few,TRBJ2-7,.,14,TRBV12-3/TRBV12-4,CASSWRRGPYEQYF,TGTGCCAGCAGTTGGAGGCGGGGGCCCTACGAGCAGTACTTC
few,TRBJ1-6,.,17,TRBV7-8,CASSLVVGRGDNSPLHF,TGTGCCAGCAGCTTAGTGGTCGGCAGGGGTGATAATTCACCCCTCCACTTT
.,TRBJ2-1,TRBD2,15,TRBV11-2,CASSLGTSGINEQFF,TGTGCCAGCAGCTTAGGGACTAGCGGGATCAATGAGCAGTTCTTC
many,TRBJ2-1,.,12,TRBV7-6,CASSLVEGEQFF,TGTGCCAGCAGCTTAGTAGAGGGTGAGCAGTTCTTC
once,TRBJ2-1,.,17,TRBV7-9,CASSFGTSSISYNEQFF,TGTGCCAGCAGCTTTGGGACATCATCGATCTCCTACAATGAGCAGTTCTTC
.,TRBJ2-2,.,16,TRBV6-2/TRBV6-3,CASSYRQGERTGELFF,TGTGCCAGCAGTTACAGGCAGGGTGAGAGAACCGGGGAGCTGTTTTTT
few,TRBJ2-5,.,14,TRBV7-9,CASSTRLGQETQYF,TGTGCCAGCAGCACCCGACTGGGTCAAGAGACCCAGTACTTC
many,TRBJ2-3,.,14,TRBV7-2,CASSPNPMADTQYF,TGTGCCAGCAGTCCCAACCCGATGGCAGATACGCAGTATTTT
few,TRBJ2-5,TRBD2,16,TRBV11-2,CASSLGGLAGAETQYF,TGTGCCAGCAGCTTAGGGGGACTAGCGGGGGCAGAGACCCAGTACTTC
.,TRBJ2-1,TRBD1,12,TRBV11-3,CASSVEGQEQFF,TGTGCCAGCAGCGTAGAGGGACAGGAGCAGTTCTTC
few,TRBJ2-7,.,11,TRBV19,CASSMSGAQYF,TGTGCCAGTAGTATGTCGGGAGCGCAGTACTTC
many,TRBJ1-1,.,14,TRBV4-3,CASSQLGTQVGAFF,TGCGCCAGCAGCCAACTTGGGACCCAGGTCGGAGCTTTCTTT
.,TRBJ1-5,TRBD1,16,TRBV6-1,CASSAKTGGSNQPQHF,TGTGCCAGCAGCGCTAAGACAGGGGGTAGCAATCAGCCCCAGCATTTT
many,TRBJ2-3,TRBD2,16,TRBV7-9,CASSLDGRGSTDTQYF,TGTGCCAGCAGCTTAGACGGGCGGGGGAGCACAGATACGCAGTATTTT
.,TRBJ2-3,.,14,TRBV20-1,CSARQGLRTDTQYF,TGCAGTGCTAGACAGGGGTTAAGGACAGATACGCAGTATTTT
.,TRBJ1-6,.,13,TRBV30,CAWSVIGNSPLHF,TGTGCCTGGAGTGTAATAGGAAATTCACCCCTCCACTTT